This note documents a single T cell receptor beta chain sequence. This clonotype was seen many times. No antigen is known for it. Per-base quality was not reported, and no clone a single base away is much larger than it. The record originates from a study of Graves' ophthalmopathy and Graves' hyperthyroidism (dated by TCRdb to the late 2010s). The study in broad terms: Peripheral blood was collected before any treatment was given, at the time of initial diagnosis. In several hyperthyroidism patients, the T-cell repertoire of thyroid tissue was compared with the T-cell repertoire of blood. In total, around 130 blood samples were TCR-sequenced: 40 to 45 ophthalmopathy, some 75 hyperthyroidism and some 17 hyperthyroidism-to-ophthalmopathy patients. A discovery set of 90 to 100 patients (about 45 ophthalmopathy, 55 to 60 stable hyperthyroidism) was enrolled to explore V-J signatures distinguishing ophthalmopathy from hyperthyroidism. An independent validation cohort was composed of about 20 hyperthyroidism patients and around 16 patients who later progressed from hyperthyroidism to ophthalmopathy. For training and testing, the 100 or so patients in the discovery cohort were randomly divided in a 7:3 ratio. TCR beta repertoire signatures were used to distinguish Graves' ophthalmopathy from Graves' hyperthyroidism and to predict progression to ophthalmopathy. After sampling, hyperthyroidism patients received methimazole starting at 30 mg daily, and ophthalmopathy patients received high-dose intravenous methylprednisolone.

The CDR3, from cysteine to phenylalanine, totals 14 residues. CDR3 DNA is the only sequence kept; it has 42 bases, read in frame from the first base. From a lookup of the germline V gene (reference sequence), CDR1 and CDR2 are DFQATT and SNEGSKA. V lost 5 bases and J lost 1 base, and the count of bases not matched to a germline gene is 5. For repertoire sequencing, the TCR beta CDR3 regions were amplified from RNA transcripts. A first-round RT-PCR used HTBI primers with the Qiagen OneStep RT-PCR kit, followed by a second-round multiplex PCR, size selection and purification. Libraries were sequenced paired-end with 100 bp reads on an Illumina HiSeq2000. In the source study's methods: SOAPnuke was used for read processing, and reads with adapters, uncalled bases, a mean Phred below 15, or no exact constant-primer or identifier match were discarded. COPE v1.2.5 was used to merge high-quality paired reads. Each unique nucleotide sequence was defined as a clonotype, and clonotypes were aligned to IMGT TRB V, D and J references with MiTCR v1.1. Only V-J combinations with frequency above 0.0001 were analysed, covering approximately 99% of repertoires. A TCR clonal expansion and chaos score per V-J combination was defined as the ratio of F50 clonal expansion to chaos observed in the TCRdist matrix. Welch's t-statistics and random forest were used to narrow the features down to around 13 V-J combinations, which were then fed into a naive Bayes classifier. Thyroid-blood repertoire similarity was quantified with the Morisita-Horn index. Using fastp at Q25 and MiXCR, TCRdb reprocessed the public reads and kept productive beta chains. When rows share a CDR3 protein, they turn into one entry using the most common DNA and genes. The V and J calls were determined by TCRdb, not by the authors. The sample table lists over 150,000 distinct CDR3 sequences, around two fifths of them with a count of one. Clones ranked in the top ten supply less than 6% of the sample.

What the study reported, not specific to this receptor: Ophthalmopathy was separated from stable hyperthyroidism by the 13-signature model with about 85% sensitivity and around 81% specificity in cross-validation and with 80%/75% in the test set. Sample size was not statistically predetermined, and group allocation was not concealed from the investigators. In validation, the model predicted ophthalmopathy progression with less than 71% sensitivity and 72% to 80% specificity; some 13 predicted patients were CT-confirmed with GO in a median of approximately six months. Most expanded thyroid clonotypes with frequency above 0.001 were also detected in blood, suggesting blood repertoires may reflect the thyroid immune response.

Ophthalmopathy patients had moderately to severely active disease, Clinical Activity Score of at least 3, NOSPECS grade of at least 4, and disease duration under 3 months. Patients were excluded if they had other autoimmune diseases, uncontrolled infections, pregnancy or lactation. Diagnosis relied on clinical symptoms, serum thyroxine, TRAb, thyroid ultrasound and orbital computed tomography. Ficoll-Paque density gradient centrifugation was used to isolate PBMCs from about 10 ml of fresh peripheral blood. Total RNA was extracted using Trizol reagent, and RNA quality was checked on an Agilent 2100 Bioanalyzer.

In this chain, TRBV20-1 is recombined with TRBJ1-2; TRBD1 fits 9 bases in the junction. The receptor comes from a woman in her thirties or forties with Graves' ophthalmopathy. Donor details come from another sample of the same person, matched by shared clones. Sequenced input: peripheral blood. The DNA sequence is TGCAGTGCTTCGGGACAGGGACATAACTATGGCTACACCTTC. Translation gives CSASGQGHNYGYTF.